This T cell receptor beta chain was identified during a study of blood T cell repertoires in COVID-19. Study background: Acute-phase and convalescent COVID-19 samples originated in the United States, Italy and Spain. PBMCs, B-cell-depleted T cells, or T cells were the source of the cDNA or gDNA that made up the material.

Recruitment covered about two dozen US areas and drew participants whose ages spanned roughly 18 to 100 years. The V segment lost 1 base and the J segment 8 bases; nucleotides outside the gene matches: 7. Germline CDR1 and CDR2: LGHDT and YNNKEL (reference sequence). The CDR3 extends over 14 amino acids. Study processing details: Amplified reference gene primers provided the basis for estimating nucleated cell counts. The method was immunoSEQ multiplex PCR; TCRdb's version includes in-frame clones alone and lacks a portion of them. For V, J and clone size, that table is used; D and trimming come from the DNA. The data show some 340,000 clones, around 86% seen once. This clone appeared a few times.

The source is a woman in her forties or fifties who had recovered from COVID-19. Sequencing used PBMCs or T cells enriched from blood (not recorded which). The chain recombines TRBV3-1 (or the pseudogene TRBV3-2) with TRBJ1-2, with TRBD1 identical over 7 bases. The CDR3 protein is CASSQAGGREGYTF. CDR3 DNA: TGTGCCAGCAGCCAAGCAGGGGGGAGAGAAGGCTACACCTTC.